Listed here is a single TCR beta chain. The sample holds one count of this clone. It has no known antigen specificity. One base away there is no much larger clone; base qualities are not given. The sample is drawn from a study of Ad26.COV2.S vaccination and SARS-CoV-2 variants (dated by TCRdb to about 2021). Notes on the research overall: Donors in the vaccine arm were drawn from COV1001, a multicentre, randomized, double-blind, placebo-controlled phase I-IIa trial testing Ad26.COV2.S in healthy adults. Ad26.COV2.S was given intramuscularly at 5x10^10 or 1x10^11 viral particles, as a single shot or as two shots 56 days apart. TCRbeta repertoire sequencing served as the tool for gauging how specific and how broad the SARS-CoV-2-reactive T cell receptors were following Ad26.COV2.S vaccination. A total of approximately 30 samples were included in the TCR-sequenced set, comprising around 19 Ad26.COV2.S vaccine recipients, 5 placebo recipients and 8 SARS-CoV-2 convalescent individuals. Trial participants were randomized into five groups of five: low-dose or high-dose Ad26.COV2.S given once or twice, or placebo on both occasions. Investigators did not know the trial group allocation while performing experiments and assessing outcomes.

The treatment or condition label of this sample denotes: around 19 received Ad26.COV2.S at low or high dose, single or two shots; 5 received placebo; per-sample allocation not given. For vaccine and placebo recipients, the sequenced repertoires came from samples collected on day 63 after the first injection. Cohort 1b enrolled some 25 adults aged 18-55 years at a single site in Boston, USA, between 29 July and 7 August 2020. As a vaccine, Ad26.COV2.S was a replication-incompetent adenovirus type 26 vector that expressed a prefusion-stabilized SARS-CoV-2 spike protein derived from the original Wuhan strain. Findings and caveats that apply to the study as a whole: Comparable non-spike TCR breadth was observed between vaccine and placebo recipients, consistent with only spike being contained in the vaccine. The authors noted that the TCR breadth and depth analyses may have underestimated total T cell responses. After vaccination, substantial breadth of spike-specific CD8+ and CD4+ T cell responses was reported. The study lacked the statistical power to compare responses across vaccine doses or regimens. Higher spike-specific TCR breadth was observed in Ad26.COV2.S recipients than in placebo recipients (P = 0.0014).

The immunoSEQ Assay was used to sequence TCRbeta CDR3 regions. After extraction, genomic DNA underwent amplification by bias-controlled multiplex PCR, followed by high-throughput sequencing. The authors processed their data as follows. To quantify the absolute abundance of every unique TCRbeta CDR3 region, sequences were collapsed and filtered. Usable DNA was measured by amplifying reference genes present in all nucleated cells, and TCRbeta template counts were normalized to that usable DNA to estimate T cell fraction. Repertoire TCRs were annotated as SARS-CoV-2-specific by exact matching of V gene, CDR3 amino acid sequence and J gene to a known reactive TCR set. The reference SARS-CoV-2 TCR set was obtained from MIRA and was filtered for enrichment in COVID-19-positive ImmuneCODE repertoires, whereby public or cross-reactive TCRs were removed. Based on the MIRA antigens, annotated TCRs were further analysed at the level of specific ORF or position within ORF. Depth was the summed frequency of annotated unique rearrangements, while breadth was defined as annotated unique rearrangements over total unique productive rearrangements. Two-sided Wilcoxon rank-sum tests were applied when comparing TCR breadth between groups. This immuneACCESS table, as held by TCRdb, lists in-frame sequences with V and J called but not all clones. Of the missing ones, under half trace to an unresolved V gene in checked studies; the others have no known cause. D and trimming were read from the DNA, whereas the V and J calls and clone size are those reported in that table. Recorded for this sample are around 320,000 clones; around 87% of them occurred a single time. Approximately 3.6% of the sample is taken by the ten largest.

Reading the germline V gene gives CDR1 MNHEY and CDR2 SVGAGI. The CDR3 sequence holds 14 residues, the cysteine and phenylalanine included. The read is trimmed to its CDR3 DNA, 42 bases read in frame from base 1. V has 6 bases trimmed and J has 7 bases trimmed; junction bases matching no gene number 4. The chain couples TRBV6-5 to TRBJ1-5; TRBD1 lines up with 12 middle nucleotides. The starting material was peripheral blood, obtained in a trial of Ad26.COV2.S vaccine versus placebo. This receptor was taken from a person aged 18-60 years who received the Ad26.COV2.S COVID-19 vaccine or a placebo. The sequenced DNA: TGTGCCAGCAGGGGACAGGGGGCTCGGCAGCCCCAGCATTTT. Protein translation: CASRGQGARQPQHF.